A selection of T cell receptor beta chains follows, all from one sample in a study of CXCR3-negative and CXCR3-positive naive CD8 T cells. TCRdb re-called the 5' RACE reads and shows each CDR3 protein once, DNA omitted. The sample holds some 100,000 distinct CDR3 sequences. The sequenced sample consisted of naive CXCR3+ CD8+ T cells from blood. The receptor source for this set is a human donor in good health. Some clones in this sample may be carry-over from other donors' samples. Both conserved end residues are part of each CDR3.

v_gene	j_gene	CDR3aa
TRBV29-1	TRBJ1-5	CSVTGVLGQGVNQPQHF
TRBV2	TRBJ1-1	CASSEWRQDTEAFF
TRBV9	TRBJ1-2	CASSPRQVSYGYTF
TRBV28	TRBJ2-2	CASRLTIRTNTGELFF
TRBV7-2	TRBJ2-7	CASSLLQGYSYEQYF
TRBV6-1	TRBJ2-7	CASSPETGTSYEQYF
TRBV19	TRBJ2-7	CASSHGTRNEQYF
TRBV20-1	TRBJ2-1	CSARTQGAGAYNEQFF
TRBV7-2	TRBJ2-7	CASSLGDRGIYEQYF
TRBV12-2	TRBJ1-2	CASRSGGYGYTF
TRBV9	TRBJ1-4	CASSEGTGSEKLFF
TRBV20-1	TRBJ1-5	CSATPQGYGNQPQHF
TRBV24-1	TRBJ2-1	CATSDPRLTGTASYNEQFF
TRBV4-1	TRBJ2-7	CASSQVGTEQYF
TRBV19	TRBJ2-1	CASSIAASGNEQFF
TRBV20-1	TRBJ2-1	CSARDGLAYPYNEQFF
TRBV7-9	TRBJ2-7	CASSSRYEQYF
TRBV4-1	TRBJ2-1	CASSQGLAPYNEQFF
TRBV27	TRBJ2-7	CASRPMGGARYEQYF
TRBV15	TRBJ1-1	CATSRVTAAGTEAFF
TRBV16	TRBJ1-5	CASSQYGGDTNQPQHF
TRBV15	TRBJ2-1	CATSRRTSGKNEQFF
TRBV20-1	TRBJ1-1	CSAREQVDNTEAFF
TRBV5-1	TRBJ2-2	CASSWQREGNTGELFF
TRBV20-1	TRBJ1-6	CSARWGVRGSPLHF
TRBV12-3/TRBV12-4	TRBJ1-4	CASSLVNMFTQPDSEKLFF
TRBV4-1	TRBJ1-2	CASSQGPDRGNYGYTF
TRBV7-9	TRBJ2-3	CASSPQSLLAGQSTDTQYF
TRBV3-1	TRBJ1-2	CASSHSGQPQKFYGYTF
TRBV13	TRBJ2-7	CASSLRGSGGRYEQYF
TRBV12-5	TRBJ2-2	CASGLDTGELFF
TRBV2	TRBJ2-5	CASSSTGQGTQYF
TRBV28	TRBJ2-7	CASSPWGSSYEQYF
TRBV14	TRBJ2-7	CASSPRGQGAYEQYF
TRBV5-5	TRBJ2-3	CASSLYRYTDTQYF
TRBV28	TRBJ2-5	CASSSIRGADETQYF
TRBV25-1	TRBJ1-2	CASRDGIGYTF
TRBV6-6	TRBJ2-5	CASSSPYQPETQYF
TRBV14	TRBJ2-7	CASSQRMATYEQYF
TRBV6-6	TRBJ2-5	CASSYATGVETQYF
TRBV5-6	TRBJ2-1	CASSLGPTNEQFF
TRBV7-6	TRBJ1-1	CASSLAAGLESEAFF
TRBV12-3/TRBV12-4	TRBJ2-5	CASSPAGEETQYF
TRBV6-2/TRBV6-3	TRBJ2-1	CASSYAPGRGSYNEQFF
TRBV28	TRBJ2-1	CASSFGGGNEQFF
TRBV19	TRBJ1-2	CASSETAPLGYTF
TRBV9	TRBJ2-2	CASSVATGELFF
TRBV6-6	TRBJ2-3	CASTTAPGTDTQYF
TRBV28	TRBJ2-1	CASSSLTSGGYNEQFF
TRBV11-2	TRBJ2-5	CASSSQQEQELETQYF
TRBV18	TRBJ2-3	CASSPDTDTQYF